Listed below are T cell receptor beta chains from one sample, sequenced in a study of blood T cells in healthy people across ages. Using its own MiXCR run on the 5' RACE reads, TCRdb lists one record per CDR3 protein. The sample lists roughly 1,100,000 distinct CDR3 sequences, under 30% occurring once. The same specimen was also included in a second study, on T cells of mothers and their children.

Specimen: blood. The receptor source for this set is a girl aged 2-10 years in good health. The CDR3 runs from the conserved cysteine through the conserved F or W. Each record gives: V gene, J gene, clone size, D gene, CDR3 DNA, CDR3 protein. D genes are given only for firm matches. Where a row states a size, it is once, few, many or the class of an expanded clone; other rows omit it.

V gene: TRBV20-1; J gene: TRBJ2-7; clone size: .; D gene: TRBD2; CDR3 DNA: TGCAGTGCTAATCAGCGGGATAAGCTCCCCAACGAGCAGTACTTC; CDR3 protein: CSANQRDKLPNEQYF
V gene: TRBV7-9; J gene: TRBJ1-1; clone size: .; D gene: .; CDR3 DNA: TGTGCCAGCAGTCAAAATACCGGGACGGGGTTTAACACTGAAGCTTTCTTT; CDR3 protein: CASSQNTGTGFNTEAFF
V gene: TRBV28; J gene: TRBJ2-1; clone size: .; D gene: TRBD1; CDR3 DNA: TGTGCCGGACAGGAGCATGGGGACAATGAGCAGTTCTTC; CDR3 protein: CAGQEHGDNEQFF
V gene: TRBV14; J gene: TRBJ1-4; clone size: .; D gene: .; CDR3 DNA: TGTGCCAGCAGCTTAAGGGAGGACTACGAAAAACTGTTTTTT; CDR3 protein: CASSLREDYEKLFF
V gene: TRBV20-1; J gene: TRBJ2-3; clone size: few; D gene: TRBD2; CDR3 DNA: TGCAGTGCTAGAGATTCTAGCGGGGCCACAGATACGCAGTATTTT; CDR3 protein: CSARDSSGATDTQYF
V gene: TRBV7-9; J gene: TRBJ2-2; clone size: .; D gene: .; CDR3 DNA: TGTGCCAGCAGCATTCAGGGGCCCGGGGAGCTGTTTTTT; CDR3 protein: CASSIQGPGELFF
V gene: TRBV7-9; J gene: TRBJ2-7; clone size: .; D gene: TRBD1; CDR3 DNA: TGTGCCAGCAGCCCTAGGGGGACAGACGAGCAGTACTTC; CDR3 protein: CASSPRGTDEQYF
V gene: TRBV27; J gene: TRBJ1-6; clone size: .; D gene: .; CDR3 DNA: TGTGCCAGCAGTTTACTGGGCGGAAACATGGGTAGGGCCCTCCACTTT; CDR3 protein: CASSLLGGNMGRALHF
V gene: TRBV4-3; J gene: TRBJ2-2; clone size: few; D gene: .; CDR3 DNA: TGCGCCAGCAGCCAAGATGGGGACCGGGACTGGGGGAACGGGGAGCTGTTTTTT; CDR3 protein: CASSQDGDRDWGNGELFF
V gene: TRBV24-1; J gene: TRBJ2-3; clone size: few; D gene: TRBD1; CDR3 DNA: TGTGCCACCAGTGACGTCCGACAGGGGATAAGGGGTACGCAGTATTTT; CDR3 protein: CATSDVRQGIRGTQYF
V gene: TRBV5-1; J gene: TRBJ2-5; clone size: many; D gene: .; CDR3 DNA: TGCGCCAGCAGAATCGACAGGCCCTTCGACGGGACCCAGTACTTC; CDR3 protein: CASRIDRPFDGTQYF
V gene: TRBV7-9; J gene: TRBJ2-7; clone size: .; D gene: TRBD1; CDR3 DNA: TGTGCCAGCAGCTTTGACGGGACAGAGGAGCAGTACTTC; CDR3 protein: CASSFDGTEEQYF
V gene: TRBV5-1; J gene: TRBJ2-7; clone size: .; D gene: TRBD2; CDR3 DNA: TGCGCCAGCAGCCGGGGGGACGCGGGAGTGGCCTACGAGCAGTACTTC; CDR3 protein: CASSRGDAGVAYEQYF
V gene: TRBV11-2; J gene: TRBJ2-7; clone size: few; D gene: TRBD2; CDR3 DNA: TGTGCCAGCAGCCCTAACGGGCGGGAGGGCCAAAAGCAGTACTTC; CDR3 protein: CASSPNGREGQKQYF
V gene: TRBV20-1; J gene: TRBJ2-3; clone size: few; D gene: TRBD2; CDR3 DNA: TGCAGTGCTAGAGATTCCCTAGCGGAGACCACAGATACGCAGTATTTT; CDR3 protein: CSARDSLAETTDTQYF
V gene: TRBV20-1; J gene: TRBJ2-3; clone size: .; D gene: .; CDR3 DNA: TGCAGTGCTAATAGCGGAAACACAGATACGCAGTATTTT; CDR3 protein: CSANSGNTDTQYF
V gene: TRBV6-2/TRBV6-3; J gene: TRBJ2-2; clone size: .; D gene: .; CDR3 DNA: TGTGCCAGCAGTTCCGACGGGACCCGGGCCGGGGAGCTGTTTTTT; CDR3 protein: CASSSDGTRAGELFF
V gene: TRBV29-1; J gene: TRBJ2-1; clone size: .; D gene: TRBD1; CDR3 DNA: TGCAGCGTTGAAACAGGGGATAAGTTTTACAATGAGCAGTTCTTC; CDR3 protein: CSVETGDKFYNEQFF
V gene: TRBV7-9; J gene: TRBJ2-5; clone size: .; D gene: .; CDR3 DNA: TGTGCCAGCAGCTCCCGCGGGGCCGCAGGGGAGACCCAGTACTTC; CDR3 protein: CASSSRGAAGETQYF
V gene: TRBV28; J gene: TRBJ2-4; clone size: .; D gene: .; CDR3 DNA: TGTGCCAGCAGTTTCCCCGGGAGTGGGACGGTCAAAAACATTCAGTACTTC; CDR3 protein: CASSFPGSGTVKNIQYF
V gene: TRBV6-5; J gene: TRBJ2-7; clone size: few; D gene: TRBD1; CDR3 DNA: TGTGCCAGCAGTTACTCGGACAGGATCCAGCAGTACTTC; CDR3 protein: CASSYSDRIQQYF
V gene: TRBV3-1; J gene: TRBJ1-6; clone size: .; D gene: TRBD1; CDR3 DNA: TGTGCCAGCAGCCAACGGATTAAGACAGGGGATAATTCACCCCTCCACTTT; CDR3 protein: CASSQRIKTGDNSPLHF
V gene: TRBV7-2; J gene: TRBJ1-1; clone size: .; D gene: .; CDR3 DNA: TGTGCCAGCAGCTTAGGTTCTGAAGCTTCCTTT; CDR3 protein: CASSLGSEASF
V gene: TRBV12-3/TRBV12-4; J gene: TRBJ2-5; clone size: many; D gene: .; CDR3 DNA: TGTGCCAGCAGCCGGACGGCCCAAGAGACCCAGTACTTC; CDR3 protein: CASSRTAQETQYF
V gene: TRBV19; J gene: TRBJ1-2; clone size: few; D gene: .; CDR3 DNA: TGTGCCAGTGGACCCTGGGGGGGTACTCTTAACTATGGCTACACCTTC; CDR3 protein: CASGPWGGTLNYGYTF
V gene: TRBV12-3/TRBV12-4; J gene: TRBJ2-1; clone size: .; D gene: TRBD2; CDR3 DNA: TGTGCCAGCAGTGCCCTAGCGGACCTTGGCAATGAGCAGTTCTTC; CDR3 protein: CASSALADLGNEQFF
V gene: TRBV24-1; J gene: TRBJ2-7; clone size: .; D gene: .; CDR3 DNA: TGTGCCTCCAGTGATTCAATTACTAGCTCCTATGAGCAGTACTTC; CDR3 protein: CASSDSITSSYEQYF